What follows are 16 T cell receptor beta chains derived from one specimen sequenced in a study of OX40 agonist ivuxolimab in advanced cancers. Sequencing used immunoSEQ multiplex PCR; TCRdb keeps in-frame clones, though not all of them. This table has 40,000 to 55,000 clones, roughly nine tenths appearing once. The material sequenced was CD4+ or CD8+ T cells sorted from blood, taken in a trial of the OX40 agonist ivuxolimab. The receptors originated from an adult with an advanced solid tumor such as melanoma, head and neck, liver or kidney cancer.

This clone was recorded only once. This chain uses TRBV27 with TRBJ1-2; 8 nucleotides line up with TRBD1. J gave up 0 bases and V 6 bases, and 6 bases lay outside the gene matches. The CDR3 spans 15 residues. Germline V gene sequence: CDR1 MNHEY, CDR2 SMNVEV (reference sequence). CDR3 loop: CASSFRTGPNYGYTF. DNA for the CDR3: TGTGCCAGCAGCTTCCGGACAGGGCCTAACTATGGCTACACCTTC.

The chain recombines TRBV5-4 with TRBJ1-5; TRBD1 aligns across 8 bases. The germline gives CDR1 SGHNT, CDR2 YYREEE (reference sequence). V shed 4 bases and J 2 bases; nucleotides not matched to a gene: 11. This CDR3 is built from 17 residues. The CDR3 region has the DNA TGTGCCAGCAGCGAAGGACAGGGAGGAGCTGGCAATCAGCCCCAGCATTTT. Translation: CASSEGQGGAGNQPQHF.

This chain joins TRBV4-2 and TRBJ1-5; D may be TRBD1 (5 bases). The CDR3 sequence is 16 residues long. With 0 bases removed from V and 3 bases from J, the gap between germline ends came to 12 bases. Germline lookup yields CDR1 LGHNA and CDR2 YNFKEQ. CDR3 sequence reads: CASSQEVTAYNQPQHF. The CDR3 nucleotides are TGTGCCAGCAGCCAAGAAGTGACAGCGTACAATCAGCCCCAGCATTTT.

This chain joins TRBV19 and TRBJ1-5; a possible D gene is TRBD1 (6 bases). The CDR3 consists of 18 residues. Trimming left V 2 bases short and J 0 bases short, with 17 bases between. Germline loops: CDR1 LNHDA, CDR2 SQIVND (reference sequence). The DNA for the CDR3 is TGTGCCAGTAGTATATGGGGCAGGGGAAGGGGTAGCAATCAGCCCCAGCATTTT. It translates to CASSIWGRGRGSNQPQHF.

This sequence joins TRBV10-3 and TRBJ1-2, with D uncertain. Trimming removed 7 bases from V and 2 bases from J, with 14 bases in between. CDR1 and CDR2 (germline): ENHRY, SYGVKD. The CDR3 runs 14 residues. The CDR3 loop reads CAINDNIPNYGYTF. For the CDR3, the DNA is TGTGCCATCAATGATAATATACCGAACTATGGCTACACCTTC.

This clone was observed a few times. This CDR3 reads CASSPTATNYGYTF. The CDR3, as DNA: TGTGCCAGCAGTCCGACAGCGACTAACTATGGCTACACCTTC. The rearrangement uses TRBV6-5 and TRBJ1-2; weak D call: TRBD1 (5 bases). CDR1 and CDR2 from the germline V gene are MNHEY and SVGAGI. The CDR3 consists of 14 residues. The V gene lost 5 bases and the J gene lost 0 bases, with 10 bases spanning the gap.

The CDR3 protein is CASNPGWNTEAFF. CDR3 bases: TGTGCCAGCAACCCGGGGTGGAACACTGAAGCTTTCTTT. The chain uses TRBV2 and TRBJ1-1, with D unresolved. V shed 7 bases and J shed 1 base, with 10 bases lying between them. The germline V gene has CDR1 SNHLY and CDR2 FYNNEI. The CDR3 contains 13 residues. Complete variable domain (other parts from reference TRBV2 and TRBJ1-1): EPEVTQTPSHQVTQMGQEVILRCVPISNHLYFYWYRQILGQKVEFLVSFYNNEISEKSEIFDDQFSVERPDGSNFTLKIRSTKLEDSAMYFCASNPGWNTEAFFGQGTRLTVV.

This chain joins TRBV2 and TRBJ2-3; 11 positions match TRBD2. After removal of 3 bases from V and 4 bases from J, the junction contained 0 bases not matched to a gene. Germline V gives CDR1 SNHLY, CDR2 FYNNEI. The CDR3 length is 14 residues. In nucleotides, the CDR3 is TGTGCCAGCAGTGAGGGACTAGCGGCAGATACGCAGTATTTT. Its protein product is CASSEGLAADTQYF.

The V call is TRBV28, the J call TRBJ1-5, with a possible D match to TRBD1 (5 bases). The CDR3 is made up of 16 amino acids. The germline V gene encodes CDR1 MDHEN and CDR2 SYDVKM. Trimming took off 7 bases at V and 5 bases at J, with 21 bases between the two ends. The CDR3 DNA follows: TGTGCCAGCATGGGCAGGGTGGGGGTTATTGATCAGCCCCAGCATTTT. Translating gives CASMGRVGVIDQPQHF.

CDR3 in amino acids: CASSPLAGLGREQYF. The CDR3 DNA reads TGTGCCAGCAGCCCTCTCGCAGGGCTCGGGCGGGAGCAGTACTTC. The rearrangement links TRBV5-4 to TRBJ2-7; D perhaps matches TRBD1 (5 bases). Per germline, CDR1 SGHNT and CDR2 YYREEE (reference sequence). Trimming took off 4 bases at V and 7 bases at J, with 21 bases between the two ends. There are 15 residues in the CDR3.

This rearrangement joins TRBV10-3 to TRBJ1-6; D may be TRBD1 (5 bases). Trimming removed 4 bases at V and 7 bases at J, with 11 bases between. The CDR3 is made up of 14 amino acids. Germline lookup yields CDR1 ENHRY and CDR2 SYGVKD. The CDR3 is CAISGQRLNSPLHF. The CDR3, as DNA: TGTGCCATCAGTGGACAGCGTCTAAATTCACCCCTCCACTTT.

The chain combines TRBV29-1 with TRBJ1-1, with 10 bases fitting TRBD1. Germline trimming cut 6 bases from V and 5 bases from J; bases unmatched to any gene: 6. Germline CDR1 and CDR2: SQVTM and ANQGSEA. The CDR3 sequence is 13 residues long. CDR3 coding DNA: TGCAGCGTACACCGGGACAGGGGAACTGAAGCTTTCTTT. Translating gives CSVHRDRGTEAFF.

The J gene is TRBJ1-2, the V gene TRBV6-5; the match to TRBD1 covers 9 bases. The ends lost 10 bases at V and 4 bases at J; junction bases unmatched: 10. This CDR3 is built from 14 residues. Germline V CDR1 and CDR2: MNHEY, SVGAGI. The CDR3 bases are TGTGCCACCGCGCCGACAGGGGGGATCTATGGCTACACCTTC. It specifies CATAPTGGIYGYTF.

The chain recombines TRBV19 with TRBJ1-2, with D unresolved. The germline V gene has CDR1 LNHDA and CDR2 SQIVND (reference sequence). Trimming cost V 7 bases and J 6 bases, with 21 bases left between them. The CDR3 loop spans 15 amino acids. CDR3 DNA: TGTGCCAGTAATGAGGGAAAGATAATATTCGATGGCTACACCTTC. Protein product: CASNEGKIIFDGYTF. Supplemented by reference TRBV19 and TRBJ1-2, the full variable domain reads DGGITQSPKYLFRKEGQNVTLSCEQNLNHDAMYWYRQDPGQGLRLIYYSQIVNDFQKGDIAEGYSVSREKKESFPLTVTSAQKNPTAFYLCASNEGKIIFDGYTFGSGTRLTVV.

J is TRBJ2-7 and V is TRBV10-3; 11 bases line up with TRBD2. The CDR3 consists of 14 residues. The V segment lost 3 bases and the J segment 4 bases; nucleotides outside the gene matches: 2. CDR1 and CDR2 from the germline V gene are ENHRY and SYGVKD. The CDR3 loop reads CAISDGTSGYEQYF. CDR3 coding DNA: TGTGCCATCAGTGACGGGACTAGCGGATACGAGCAGTACTTC.

This sequence joins TRBV5-1 and TRBJ1-6, with D unresolved. Trimming removed 5 bases at V and 11 bases at J, with 14 bases between. Looked up from germline, CDR1 is SGHRS and CDR2 is YFSETQ. The CDR3 covers 13 residues. The CDR3 DNA sequence: TGCGCCAGCAGAGACGGGATTGGGACACCCCTCCACTTT. Encoded protein: CASRDGIGTPLHF.